This TCR beta chain was recorded in a study of blood T cell repertoires in COVID-19. The overall study: Collection of acute and convalescent COVID-19 samples took place in the United States, Italy and Spain. T cells, B-cell-depleted T cells, or PBMCs provided the cDNA or gDNA that served as material.

Clinical history reported by participants formed the basis on which cohorts were assigned. As originally analysed: From reference gene primer amplification, estimates of nucleated cell counts were derived. Clones were sequenced by immunoSEQ multiplex PCR, and TCRdb holds only the in-frame ones, with some missing. V and J calls and clone size are as listed in that table; D and trimming were resolved from the DNA. Of 300,000 to 400,000 clones listed, roughly 85% are singletons. This CDR3 has 15 amino acids. Germline CDR1 LGHDT, CDR2 YNNKEL (reference sequence). V gave up 3 bases and J gave up 2 bases; unmatched junction bases: 5.

V and J are TRBV3-1 (or the pseudogene TRBV3-2) and TRBJ2-7, with TRBD1 matching 9 bases. This sequence originates from a woman in her 40s with acute COVID-19. The specimen sequenced was PBMCs or T cells enriched from blood (not recorded which). The chain's CDR3 is CASSQGTGFPYEQYF. CDR3 nucleotides: TGTGCCAGCAGCCAGGGGACAGGGTTTCCCTACGAGCAGTACTTC.